This T cell receptor (beta chain) was retrieved from a study of T cell changes during pregnancy in multiple sclerosis. Sequencing was performed with immunoSEQ multiplex PCR; in TCRdb, only in-frame clones are kept and a portion is missing. The sample has about 59,000 clones, about nine tenths seen once. This CDR3 is 15 amino acids long. The V gene lost 5 bases and the J gene lost 3 bases, with 15 bases spanning the gap. Germline V gene sequence: CDR1 MDHEN, CDR2 SYDVKM. The source material was peripheral blood, sampled in the first trimester of pregnancy. The chain uses TRBV28 and TRBJ2-3; no reliable D call. The TCR comes from a female donor with multiple sclerosis, enrolled in a pregnancy study. The CDR3 sequence: CASSISVKLTDTQYF. CDR3 coding DNA: TGTGCCAGCAGTATCTCGGTCAAATTGACAGATACGCAGTATTTT. Full variable domain (remainder filled in from reference TRBV28 and TRBJ2-3): DVKVTQSSRYLVKRTGEKVFLECVQDMDHENMFWYRQDPGLGLRLIYFSYDVKMKEKGDIPEGYSVSREKKERFSLILESASTNQTSMYLCASSISVKLTDTQYFGPGTRLTVL.